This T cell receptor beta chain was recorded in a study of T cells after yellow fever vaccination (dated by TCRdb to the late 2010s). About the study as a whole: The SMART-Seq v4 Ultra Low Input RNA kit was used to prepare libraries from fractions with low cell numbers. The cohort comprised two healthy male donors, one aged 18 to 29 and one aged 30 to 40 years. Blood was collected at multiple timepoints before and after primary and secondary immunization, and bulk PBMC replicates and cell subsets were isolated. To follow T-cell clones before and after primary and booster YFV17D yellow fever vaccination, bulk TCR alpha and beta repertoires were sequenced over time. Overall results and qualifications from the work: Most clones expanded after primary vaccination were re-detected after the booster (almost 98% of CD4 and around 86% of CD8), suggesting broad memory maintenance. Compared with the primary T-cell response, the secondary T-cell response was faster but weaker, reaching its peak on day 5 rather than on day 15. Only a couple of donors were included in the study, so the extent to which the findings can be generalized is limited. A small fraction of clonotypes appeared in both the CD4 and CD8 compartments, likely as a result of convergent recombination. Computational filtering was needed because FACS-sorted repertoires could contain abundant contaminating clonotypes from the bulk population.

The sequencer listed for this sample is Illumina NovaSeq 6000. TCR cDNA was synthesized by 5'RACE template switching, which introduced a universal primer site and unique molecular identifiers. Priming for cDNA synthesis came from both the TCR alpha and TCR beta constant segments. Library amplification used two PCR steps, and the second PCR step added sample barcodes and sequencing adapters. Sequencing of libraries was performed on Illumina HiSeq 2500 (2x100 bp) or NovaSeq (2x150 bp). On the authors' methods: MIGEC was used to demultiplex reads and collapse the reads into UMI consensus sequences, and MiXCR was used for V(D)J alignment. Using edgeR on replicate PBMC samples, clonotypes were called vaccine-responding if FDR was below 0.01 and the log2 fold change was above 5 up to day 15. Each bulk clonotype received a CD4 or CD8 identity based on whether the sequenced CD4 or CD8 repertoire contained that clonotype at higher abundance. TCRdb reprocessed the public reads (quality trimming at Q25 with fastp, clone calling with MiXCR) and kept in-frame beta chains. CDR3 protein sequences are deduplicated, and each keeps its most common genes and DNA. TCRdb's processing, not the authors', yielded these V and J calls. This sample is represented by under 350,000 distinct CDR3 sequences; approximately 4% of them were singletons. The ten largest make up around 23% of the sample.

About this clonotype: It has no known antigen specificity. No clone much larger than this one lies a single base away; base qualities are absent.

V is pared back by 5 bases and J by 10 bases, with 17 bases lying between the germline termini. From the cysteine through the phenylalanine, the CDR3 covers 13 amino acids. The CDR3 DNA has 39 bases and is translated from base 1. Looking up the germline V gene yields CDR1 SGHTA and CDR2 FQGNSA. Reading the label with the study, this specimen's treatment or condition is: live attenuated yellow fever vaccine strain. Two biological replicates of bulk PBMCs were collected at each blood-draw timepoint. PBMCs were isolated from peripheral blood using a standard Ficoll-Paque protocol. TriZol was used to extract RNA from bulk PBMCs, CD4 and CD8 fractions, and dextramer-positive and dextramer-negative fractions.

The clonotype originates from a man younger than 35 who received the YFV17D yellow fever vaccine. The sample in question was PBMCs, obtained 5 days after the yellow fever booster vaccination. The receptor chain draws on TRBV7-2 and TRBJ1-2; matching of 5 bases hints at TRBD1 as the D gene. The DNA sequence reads TGTGCCAGCAGCCCCAACTCAGGCGGACACTACACCTTC. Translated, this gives CASSPNSGGHYTF.